These 21 T cell receptor beta chains originate from one sample sequenced in a study of response to subunit inactivated influenza vaccine. TCRdb re-analysed the RT-PCR reads in MiXCR, keeping a single row per CDR3 protein. The sample has 500,000 to 600,000 distinct CDR3 sequences, around 8% seen once; the top ten hold approximately 13%. This sample comprised PBMCs from blood, obtained less than 30 months after vaccination. Receptors were obtained from a man aged 45 to 70 who received an inactivated influenza vaccine.

This clonotype was recorded many times. This chain joins TRBV5-1 and TRBJ2-2; no clear D. In germline, CDR1 is SGHRS, CDR2 YFSETQ. The CDR3 is made up of 16 amino acids. The V and J ends lost 0 bases and 0 bases respectively, with 9 bases between them. The CDR3 DNA reads as TGCGCCAGCAGCTTGGTACCGGGTACGAACACCGGGGAGCTGTTTTTT. It encodes CASSLVPGTNTGELFF.

This clonotype has a count of ten or more. The V call is TRBV28, the J call TRBJ1-1, with 9 bases that match TRBD1. CDR1 and CDR2 (germline): MDHEN, SYDVKM. The CDR3 spans 16 residues. The V gene end was trimmed by 5 bases and the J gene end by 0 bases; junction bases not matched to a gene: 7. The CDR3 region is CASSRPGQGLNTEAFF. CDR3 nucleotide sequence: TGTGCCAGCAGTCGCCCGGGACAGGGATTGAACACTGAAGCTTTCTTT.

This clonotype occurred many times. The junction and the germline gene differ at one end; a read error may be behind it. The chain has TRBV5-1 and TRBJ2-3; D gene uncertain. This CDR3 has 13 residues. Germline CDR1 and CDR2: SGHRS and YFSETQ. The CDR3 nucleotides are TGTGCCAGCAGTTCCCCTAGCACAGATACGCAGTATTTT. This encodes CASSSPSTDTQYF.

This clonotype was detected only a few times. The chain couples TRBV3-1 to TRBJ1-1; D is possibly TRBD1 (5 bases). The CDR3 runs 14 residues. Looked up from germline, CDR1 is LGHDT and CDR2 is YNNKEL (reference sequence). V lost 6 bases and J lost 0, with 11 bases in between. CDR3: CASRDRNLNTEAFF. CDR3 nucleotide sequence: TGTGCCAGCAGAGACAGAAACTTGAACACTGAAGCTTTCTTT.

In this sample, this clonotype turned up many times. The V and J genes are TRBV5-5 and TRBJ2-2, with TRBD1 identical over 8 bases. There are 16 residues in the CDR3. Per the germline V gene, CDR1 is SGHKS and CDR2 is YYEKEE (reference sequence). V trimming: 4 bases; J trimming: 1 base; junction bases outside the gene matches: 6. The CDR3 is CASSTGQALNTGELFF. Here the CDR3 DNA reads TGTGCCAGCAGCACGGGACAGGCACTGAACACCGGGGAGCTGTTTTTT.

This clonotype was seen only once. A junction end diverges from the germline sequence, so it may reflect a read error. This chain uses TRBV10-3 with TRBJ1-1; unclear D gene. The CDR3 extends over 13 amino acids. CDR1 ENHRY and CDR2 SYGVKD come from the germline V gene. CDR3 in amino acids: CAIRESSGTEAFF. CDR3 DNA: TGTGCCATCAGAGAGTCATCGGGGACTGAAGCTTTCTTT.

CDR3 DNA sequence: TGCAGTGCCCCGAGGGAACAGGGCGTAGCTTTCTTT. Protein sequence: CSAPREQGVAFF. This sequence joins TRBV20-1 and TRBJ1-1, with a possible D match to TRBD1 (6 bases). V was cut by 6 bases and J by 10 bases, with 18 bases left in between. Germline V gene lookup returns CDR1 DFQATT and CDR2 SNEGSKA (reference sequence). The CDR3 has 12 residues.

A few counts support this clonotype. The rearrangement joins TRBV29-1 to TRBJ1-5; the D gene is possibly TRBD1 (6 bases). This CDR3 has 13 residues. Trimming pared 6 bases from V and 7 bases from J, leaving 16 bases between. Per the germline V gene, CDR1 is SQVTM and CDR2 is ANQGSEA. The CDR3 loop reads CSVRRGAGQPQHF. In nucleotides, the CDR3 is TGCAGCGTGCGGCGGGGGGCAGGGCAGCCCCAGCATTTT. Supplemented by reference TRBV29-1 and TRBJ1-5, the full variable domain reads SAVISQKPSRDICQRGTSLTIQCQVDSQVTMMFWYRQQPGQSLTLIATANQGSEATYESGFVIDKFPISRPNLTFSTLTVSNMSPEDSSIYLCSVRRGAGQPQHFGDGTRLSIL.

The table lists this clonotype with many counts. The genes are TRBV21-1 and TRBJ2-3; TRBD2, the D gene given by the table, was not confirmed from the DNA. TRBV21-1 is designated a pseudogene. This CDR3 comprises 18 residues. As DNA, the CDR3 is TGTGCCAGCAGCAAACAGAAGGGACTAGCGGGAGACACAGATACGCAGTATTTT. Its protein is CASSKQKGLAGDTDTQYF.

The rearrangement uses TRBV20-1 and TRBJ1-2; 11 positions agree with TRBD1. This CDR3 contains 13 residues. Germline CDR1 DFQATT, CDR2 SNEGSKA (reference sequence). The V gene end was trimmed by 6 bases and the J gene end by 7 bases; junction bases not matched to a gene: 7. The CDR3 region is CSAKDRGLPGYTF. The CDR3 bases are TGCAGTGCCAAGGACAGGGGGCTCCCTGGCTACACCTTC.

In its sample, this clonotype was seen a few times. The rearrangement links TRBV7-2 to TRBJ2-1, with D tentatively TRBD2 (6 bases). V lost 5 bases and J lost 7, with 15 bases in between. Per the germline V gene, CDR1 is SGHTA and CDR2 is FQGNSA. The CDR3 is 14 residues long. CDR3 protein: CASSPGGPRNEQFF. The CDR3 DNA sequence: TGTGCCAGCAGCCCCGGAGGGCCGCGAAATGAGCAGTTCTTC.

This clonotype was observed many times. This chain joins TRBV7-2 and TRBJ2-2; TRBD1 is a possible D gene (5 bases). This CDR3 spans 15 amino acids. Germline CDR1 and CDR2: SGHTA and FQGNSA. Trimming removed 2 bases at V and 8 bases at J, with 15 bases between. The CDR3 coding sequence is TGTGCCAGCAGCTTATTTGGGGCCCAGGGAGGGGAGCTGTTTTTT. Its protein is CASSLFGAQGGELFF.

The V gene is TRBV6-2 or TRBV6-3, the J gene TRBJ2-2, with no clear D. Trimming took off 5 bases at V and 4 bases at J, with 11 bases between the two ends. Germline V gives CDR1 MNHEY, CDR2 SVGEGT. There are 14 residues in the CDR3. The CDR3 DNA reads TGTGCCAGCAGTCACGGACCAGCCACCGGGGAGCTGTTTTTT. Amino acid sequence: CASSHGPATGELFF.

Only a few counts were recorded for this clonotype. CDR3 residues: CASSYSRDFPDTQYF. CDR3 in DNA: TGTGCCAGCAGTTACTCGAGAGATTTCCCAGATACGCAGTATTTT. The chain links TRBV6-2 or TRBV6-3 to TRBJ2-3, with unresolved D. Germline V gene sequence: CDR1 MNHEY, CDR2 SVGEGT. This CDR3 has 15 amino acids. Trimming left V 0 bases short and J 4 bases short, with 11 bases between.

This clonotype was counted at least ten times. The chain links TRBV28 to TRBJ2-3; D assignment may be TRBD1 or TRBD2 (5 bases each). V lost 6 bases to trimming and J lost 1 base, with 8 bases between them. Germline CDR1 is MDHEN and CDR2 is SYDVKM. This CDR3 is built from 13 residues. The CDR3 loop reads CASSRDGTDTQYF. CDR3 coding DNA: TGTGCCAGCAGCAGGGACGGCACAGATACGCAGTATTTT. The complete variable domain, with remaining parts taken from reference TRBV28 and TRBJ2-3, reads DVKVTQSSRYLVKRTGEKVFLECVQDMDHENMFWYRQDPGLGLRLIYFSYDVKMKEKGDIPEGYSVSREKKERFSLILESASTNQTSMYLCASSRDGTDTQYFGPGTRLTVL.

This clonotype was seen ten or more times. The V call is TRBV12-3 or TRBV12-4, the J call TRBJ1-5; possible D gene TRBD1, 5 bases. The CDR3 consists of 14 residues. V was pared by 6 bases and J by 7 bases, with 16 bases between. This CDR3 is CASSSQVGGQPQHF. DNA of the CDR3: TGTGCCAGCAGCTCGCAAGTGGGGGGACAGCCCCAGCATTTT.

The table lists this clonotype with a few counts. The chain links TRBV3-1 to TRBJ2-7; no definite D call. Germline CDR1 reads LGHDT; CDR2 reads YNNKEL (reference sequence). There are 13 residues in the CDR3. Between the trimmed V and J ends, which lost 1 base and 5 bases, there was a span of 9 bases. The CDR3 nucleotides read TGTGCCAGCAGCCAAGTCACATCCCACGAGCAGTACTTC. It specifies CASSQVTSHEQYF.

In this sample, this clonotype turned up a few times. The V and J genes are TRBV7-9 and TRBJ2-7; weak D call: TRBD1 (6 bases). CDR1 is SEHNR and CDR2 is FQNEAQ in the germline V gene (reference sequence). Trimming took off 8 bases at V and 0 bases at J, with 14 bases between the two ends. This CDR3 is 14 amino acids long. CDR3 in amino acids: CASGEGTHSYEQYF. The CDR3 DNA reads as TGTGCCAGCGGCGAGGGGACACACTCCTACGAGCAGTACTTC.

V usage is TRBV12-3 or TRBV12-4 and J usage is TRBJ1-3; a weak D match, TRBD1 (6 bases). The CDR3 contains 15 residues. V was cut by 2 bases and J by 0 bases, with 8 bases left in between. The CDR3: CASSLTGPSGNTIYF. CDR3 DNA: TGTGCCAGCAGTTTAACAGGGCCCTCTGGAAACACCATATATTTT.

This clonotype was counted between two and nine times. The chain joins TRBV5-1 to TRBJ2-7; D is perhaps TRBD2 (6 bases). CDR3 length equals 15 residues. V lost 5 bases to trimming and J lost 3 bases, with 18 bases between them. Germline values: CDR1 SGHRS, CDR2 YFSETQ. The CDR3 here is CASSLRDFLNYEQYF. In DNA form, the CDR3 reads TGCGCCAGCAGTCTCCGGGACTTCCTAAACTACGAGCAGTACTTC.

This clonotype was found many times. CDR3 nucleotide sequence: TGTGCCAGCACCAACACGGGAGCCCTCGAGCAGTACTTC. It is translated as CASTNTGALEQYF. The J gene is TRBJ2-7, the V gene TRBV12-3 or TRBV12-4, with D possibly TRBD2 on 6 matching bases. Between the trimmed V and J ends, which lost 7 bases and 6 bases, there was a span of 16 bases. CDR3 length: 13 residues.